The following is a T cell receptor (beta chain) sequence with its context. Only in-frame clones appear in the TCRdb table, and some are missing; sequencing was by immunoSEQ multiplex PCR. Seen here are about 500,000 clones, around 78% observed once, and the top ten hold roughly 0.013%. These data belong to a study of shared T cell receptors in the human thymus. Germline V gene sequence: CDR1 MNHEY, CDR2 SMNVEV (reference sequence). V gave up 4 bases and J gave up 0 bases; unmatched junction bases: 13. This CDR3 has 18 residues. These same records also appear under a second study, on human thymus T cells. Per that study: Among unrelated individuals, related research reported thymic repertoires that overlapped highly.

The rearrangement links TRBV27 to TRBJ2-7; 9 bases map to TRBD1. Sample: thymocytes. This TCR came from a boy less than two years old with a congenital heart defect. The CDR3 is CASSSRRDREGLSYEQYF. The CDR3 DNA reads as TGTGCCAGCAGTTCCCGCCGGGACAGGGAGGGTCTCTCCTACGAGCAGTACTTC.